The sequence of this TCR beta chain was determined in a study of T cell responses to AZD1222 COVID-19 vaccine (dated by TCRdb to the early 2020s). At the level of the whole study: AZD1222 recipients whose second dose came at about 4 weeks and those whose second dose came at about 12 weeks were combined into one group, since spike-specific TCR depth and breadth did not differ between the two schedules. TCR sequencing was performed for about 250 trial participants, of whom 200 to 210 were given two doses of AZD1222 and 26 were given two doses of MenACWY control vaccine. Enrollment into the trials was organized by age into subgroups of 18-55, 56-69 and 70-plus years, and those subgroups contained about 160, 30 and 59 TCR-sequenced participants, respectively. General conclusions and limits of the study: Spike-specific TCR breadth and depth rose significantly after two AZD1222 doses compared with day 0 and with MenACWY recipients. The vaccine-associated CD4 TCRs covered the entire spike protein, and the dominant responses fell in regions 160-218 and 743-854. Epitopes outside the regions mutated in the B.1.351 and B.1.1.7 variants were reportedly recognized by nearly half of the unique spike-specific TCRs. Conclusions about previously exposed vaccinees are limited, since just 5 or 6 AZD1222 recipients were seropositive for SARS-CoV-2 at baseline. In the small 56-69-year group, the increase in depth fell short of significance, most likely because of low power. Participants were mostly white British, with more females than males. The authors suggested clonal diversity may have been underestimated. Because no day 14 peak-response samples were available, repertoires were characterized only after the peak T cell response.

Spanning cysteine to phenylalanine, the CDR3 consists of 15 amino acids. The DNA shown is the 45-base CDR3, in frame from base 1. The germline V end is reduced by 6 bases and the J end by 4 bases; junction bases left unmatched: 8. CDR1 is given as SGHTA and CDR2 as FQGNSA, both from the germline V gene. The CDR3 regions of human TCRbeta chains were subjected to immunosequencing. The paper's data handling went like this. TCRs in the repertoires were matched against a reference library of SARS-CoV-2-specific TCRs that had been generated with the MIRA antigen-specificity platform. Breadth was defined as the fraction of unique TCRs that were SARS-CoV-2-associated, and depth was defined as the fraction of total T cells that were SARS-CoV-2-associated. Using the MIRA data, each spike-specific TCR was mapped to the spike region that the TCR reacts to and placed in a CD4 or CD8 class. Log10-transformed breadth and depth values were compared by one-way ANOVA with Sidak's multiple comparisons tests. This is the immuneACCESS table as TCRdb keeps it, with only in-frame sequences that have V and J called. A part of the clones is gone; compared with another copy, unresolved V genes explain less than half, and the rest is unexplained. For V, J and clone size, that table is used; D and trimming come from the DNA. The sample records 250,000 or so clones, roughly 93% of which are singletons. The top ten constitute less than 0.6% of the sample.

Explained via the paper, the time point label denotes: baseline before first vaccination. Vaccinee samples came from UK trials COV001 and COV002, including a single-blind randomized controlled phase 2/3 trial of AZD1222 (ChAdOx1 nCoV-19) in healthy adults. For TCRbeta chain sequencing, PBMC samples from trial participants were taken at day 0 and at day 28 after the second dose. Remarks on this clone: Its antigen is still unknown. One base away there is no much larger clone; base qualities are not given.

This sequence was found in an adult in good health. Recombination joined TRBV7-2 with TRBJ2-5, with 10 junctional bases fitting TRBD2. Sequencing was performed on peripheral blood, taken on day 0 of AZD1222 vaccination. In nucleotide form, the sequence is TGTGCCAGCAGGGGTAGACTAGCGGGTTCAGAGACCCAGTACTTC. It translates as CASRGRLAGSETQYF.